This T cell receptor (beta chain) was sequenced during a study of T cell responses to AZD1222 COVID-19 vaccine. Study results and limitations: Clonal diversity was possibly underestimated, and the donors were mostly white British, with more females.

There are 19 residues in the CDR3. Deletions cut 0 bases from V and 0 bases from J, with 17 bases between. Per germline, CDR1 MGHRA and CDR2 YSYEKL. Comments on this clone: Its antigen remains unknown.

Some clones are missing from TCRdb's copy, which holds only in-frame ones; the method was immunoSEQ multiplex PCR. The data contain 90,000 to 120,000 clones, about nine tenths of them singletons. This clonotype originated in an adult who received the AZD1222 COVID-19 vaccine. The J gene is TRBJ1-4, the V gene TRBV4-1, with a tentative D call TRBD1 (5 bases). Sequenced here: peripheral blood, sampled 28 days after the second AZD1222 dose. The CDR3 loop reads CASSQDLGDSEPTNEKLFF. The DNA of the CDR3 is TGCGCCAGCAGCCAAGATCTAGGGGACTCTGAGCCAACTAATGAAAAACTGTTTTTT.